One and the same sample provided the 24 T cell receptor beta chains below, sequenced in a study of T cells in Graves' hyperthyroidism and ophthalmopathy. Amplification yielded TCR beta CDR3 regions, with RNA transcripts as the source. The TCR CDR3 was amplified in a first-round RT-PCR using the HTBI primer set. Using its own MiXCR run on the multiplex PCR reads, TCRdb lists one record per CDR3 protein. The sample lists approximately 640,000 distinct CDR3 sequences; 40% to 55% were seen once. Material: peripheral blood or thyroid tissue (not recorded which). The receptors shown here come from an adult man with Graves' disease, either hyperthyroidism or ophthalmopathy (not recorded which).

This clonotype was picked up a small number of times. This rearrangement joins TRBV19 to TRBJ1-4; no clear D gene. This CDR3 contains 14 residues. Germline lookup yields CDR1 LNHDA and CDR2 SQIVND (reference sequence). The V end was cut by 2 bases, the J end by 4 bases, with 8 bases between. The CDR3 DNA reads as TGTGCCAGTAGTATATTCCACGATAATGAAAAACTGTTTTTT. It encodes CASSIFHDNEKLFF. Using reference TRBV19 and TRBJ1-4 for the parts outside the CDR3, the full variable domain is DGGITQSPKYLFRKEGQNVTLSCEQNLNHDAMYWYRQDPGQGLRLIYYSQIVNDFQKGDIAEGYSVSREKKESFPLTVTSAQKNPTAFYLCASSIFHDNEKLFFGSGTQLSVL.

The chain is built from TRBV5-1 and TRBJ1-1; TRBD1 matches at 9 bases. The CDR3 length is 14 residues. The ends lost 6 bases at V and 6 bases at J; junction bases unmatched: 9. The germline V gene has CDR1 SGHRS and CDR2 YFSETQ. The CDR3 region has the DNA TGCGCCAGCATGAGGGGGACAGGGAGTTCTGAAGCTTTCTTT. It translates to CASMRGTGSSEAFF.

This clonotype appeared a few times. CDR3 protein: CSVEGTPNTGELFF. The CDR3 bases are TGCAGCGTTGAAGGGACACCAAACACCGGGGAGCTGTTTTTT. The J gene is TRBJ2-2, the V gene TRBV29-1, with D tentatively TRBD1 (5 bases). CDR3 length: 14 residues. V shed 1 base and J shed 2 bases, with 8 bases lying between them. Germline V gene sequence: CDR1 SQVTM, CDR2 ANQGSEA.

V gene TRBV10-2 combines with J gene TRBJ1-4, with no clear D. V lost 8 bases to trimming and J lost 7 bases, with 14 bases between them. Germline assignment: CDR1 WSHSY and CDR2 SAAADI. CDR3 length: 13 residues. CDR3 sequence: CASSREGSEKLFF. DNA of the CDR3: TGCGCCAGCTCACGGGAAGGTAGTGAAAAACTGTTTTTT.

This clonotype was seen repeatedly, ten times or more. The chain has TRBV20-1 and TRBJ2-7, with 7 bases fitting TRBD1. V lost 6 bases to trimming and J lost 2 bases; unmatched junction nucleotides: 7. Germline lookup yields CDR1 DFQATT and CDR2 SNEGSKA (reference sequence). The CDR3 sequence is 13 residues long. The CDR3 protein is CSAIGQAPYEQYF. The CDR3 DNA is TGCAGTGCAATCGGACAGGCTCCCTACGAGCAGTACTTC.

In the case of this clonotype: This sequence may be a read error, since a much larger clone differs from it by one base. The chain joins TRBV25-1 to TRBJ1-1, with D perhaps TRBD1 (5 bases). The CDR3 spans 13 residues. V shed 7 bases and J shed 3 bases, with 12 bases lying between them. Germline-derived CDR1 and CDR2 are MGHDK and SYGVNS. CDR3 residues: CASTTTVDTEAFF. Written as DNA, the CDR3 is TGTGCCAGCACTACGACAGTGGACACTGAAGCTTTCTTT.

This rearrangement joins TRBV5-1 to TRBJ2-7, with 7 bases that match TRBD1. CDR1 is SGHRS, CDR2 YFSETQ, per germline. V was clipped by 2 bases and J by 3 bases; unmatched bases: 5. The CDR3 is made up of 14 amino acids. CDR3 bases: TGCGCCAGCAGCTTTACAGGGGCCCACTACGAGCAGTACTTC. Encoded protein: CASSFTGAHYEQYF.

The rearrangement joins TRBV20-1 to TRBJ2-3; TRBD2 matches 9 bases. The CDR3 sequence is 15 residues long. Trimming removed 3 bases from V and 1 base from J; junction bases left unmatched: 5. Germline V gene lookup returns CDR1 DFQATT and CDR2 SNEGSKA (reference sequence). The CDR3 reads CSASSTSGRTDTQYF. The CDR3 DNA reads TGCAGTGCTAGTTCGACTAGCGGCCGCACAGATACGCAGTATTTT.

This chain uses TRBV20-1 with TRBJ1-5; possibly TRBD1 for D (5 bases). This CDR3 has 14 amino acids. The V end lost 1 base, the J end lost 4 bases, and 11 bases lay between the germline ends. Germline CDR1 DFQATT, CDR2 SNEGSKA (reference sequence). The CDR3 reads CSARVSEGNQPQHF. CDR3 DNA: TGCAGTGCTAGAGTGAGTGAGGGGAATCAGCCCCAGCATTTT.

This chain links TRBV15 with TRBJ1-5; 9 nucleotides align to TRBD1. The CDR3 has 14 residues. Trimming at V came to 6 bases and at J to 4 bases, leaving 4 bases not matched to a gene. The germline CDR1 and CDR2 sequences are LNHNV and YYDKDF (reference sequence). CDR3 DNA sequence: TGTGCCACCAGAAGGACAGGGGTAAATCAGCCCCAGCATTTT. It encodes CATRRTGVNQPQHF.

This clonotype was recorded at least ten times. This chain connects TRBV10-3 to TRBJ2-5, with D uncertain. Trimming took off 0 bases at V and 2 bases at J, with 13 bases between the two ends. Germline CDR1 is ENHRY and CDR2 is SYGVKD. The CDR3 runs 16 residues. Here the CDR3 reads CAISESKAGQQETQYF. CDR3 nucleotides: TGTGCCATCAGTGAGTCGAAGGCAGGTCAACAAGAGACCCAGTACTTC.

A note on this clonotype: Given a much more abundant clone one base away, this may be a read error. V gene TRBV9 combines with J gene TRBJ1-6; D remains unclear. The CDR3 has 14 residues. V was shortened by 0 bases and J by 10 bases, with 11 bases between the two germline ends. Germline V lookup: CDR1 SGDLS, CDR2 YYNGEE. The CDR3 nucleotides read TGTGCCAGCAGCGTAGTAGGTATCGCCTCACCCCTCCACTTT. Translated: CASSVVGIASPLHF.

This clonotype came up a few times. Written as DNA, the CDR3 is TGTGCCAGTAGCACAGCACTGGCAATGAACACTGAAGCTTTCTTT. It encodes CASSTALAMNTEAFF. The V gene is TRBV19, the J gene TRBJ1-1; D unresolved. CDR1 is LNHDA, CDR2 SQIVND, per germline (reference sequence). V was shortened by 6 bases and J by 0 bases, with 14 bases between the two germline ends. The CDR3 is 15 amino acids.

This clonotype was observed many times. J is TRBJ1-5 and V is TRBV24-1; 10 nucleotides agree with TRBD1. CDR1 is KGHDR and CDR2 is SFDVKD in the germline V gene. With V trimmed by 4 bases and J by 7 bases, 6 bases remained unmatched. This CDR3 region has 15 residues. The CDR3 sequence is CATSEDGQGEQPQHF. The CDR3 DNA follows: TGTGCCACCAGTGAGGACGGACAGGGGGAACAGCCCCAGCATTTT.

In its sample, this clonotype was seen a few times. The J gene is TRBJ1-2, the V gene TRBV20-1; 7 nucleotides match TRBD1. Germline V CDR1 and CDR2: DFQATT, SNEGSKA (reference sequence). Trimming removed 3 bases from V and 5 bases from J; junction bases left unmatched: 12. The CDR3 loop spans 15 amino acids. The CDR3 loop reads CSARKGARDAYGYTF. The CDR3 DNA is TGCAGTGCTAGGAAGGGGGCCAGGGACGCGTATGGCTACACCTTC.

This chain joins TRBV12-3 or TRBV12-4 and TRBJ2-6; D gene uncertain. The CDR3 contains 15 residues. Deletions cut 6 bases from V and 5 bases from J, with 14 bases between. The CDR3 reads CASSTPLHRANVLTF. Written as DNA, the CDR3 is TGTGCCAGCAGCACCCCCCTTCACCGGGCCAACGTCCTGACTTTC.

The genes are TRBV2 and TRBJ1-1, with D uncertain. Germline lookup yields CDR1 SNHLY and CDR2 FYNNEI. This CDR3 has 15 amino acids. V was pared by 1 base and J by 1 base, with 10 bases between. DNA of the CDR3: TGTGCCAGCAGTGAAGGGAGGGAGTGGAACACTGAAGCTTTCTTT. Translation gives CASSEGREWNTEAFF.

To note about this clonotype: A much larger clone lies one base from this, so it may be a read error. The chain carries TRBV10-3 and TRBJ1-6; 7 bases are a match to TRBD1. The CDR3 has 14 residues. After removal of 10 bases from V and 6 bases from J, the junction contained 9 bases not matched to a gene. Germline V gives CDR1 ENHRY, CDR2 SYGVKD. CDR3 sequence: CATKPDRANSPLHF. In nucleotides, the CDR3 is TGTGCCACCAAACCCGACAGGGCTAATTCACCCCTCCACTTT.

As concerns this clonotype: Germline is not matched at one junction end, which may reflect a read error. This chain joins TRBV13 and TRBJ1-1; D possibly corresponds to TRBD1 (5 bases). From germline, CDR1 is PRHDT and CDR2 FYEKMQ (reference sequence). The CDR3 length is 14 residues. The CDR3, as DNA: TGTGCCCGCAGCCTGGGACTCCAAAACACTGAAGCTTTCTTT. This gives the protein CARSLGLQNTEAFF.

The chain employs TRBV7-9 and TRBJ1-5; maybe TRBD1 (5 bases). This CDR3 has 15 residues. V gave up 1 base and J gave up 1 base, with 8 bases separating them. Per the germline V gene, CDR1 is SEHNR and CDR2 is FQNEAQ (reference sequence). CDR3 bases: TGTGCCAGCAGCTTAGATTGGGGGAGCAATCAGCCCCAGCATTTT. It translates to CASSLDWGSNQPQHF.

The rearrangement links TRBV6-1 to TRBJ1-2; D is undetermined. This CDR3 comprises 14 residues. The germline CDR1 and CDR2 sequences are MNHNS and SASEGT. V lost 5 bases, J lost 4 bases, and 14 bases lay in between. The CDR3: CASSSPAVSYGYTF. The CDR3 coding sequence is TGTGCCAGCAGTTCCCCGGCAGTCAGCTATGGCTACACCTTC.

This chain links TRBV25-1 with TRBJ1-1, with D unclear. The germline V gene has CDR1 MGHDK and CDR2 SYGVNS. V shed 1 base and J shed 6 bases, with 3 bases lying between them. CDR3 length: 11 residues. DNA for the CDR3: TGTGCCAGCAGTGAATGGGCTGAAGCTTTCTTT. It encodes CASSEWAEAFF.

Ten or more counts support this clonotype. Here the CDR3 DNA reads TGTGCCAGCACGGGCAGGGGGCAAGAGACCCAGTACTTC. Its protein is CASTGRGQETQYF. This chain joins TRBV7-9 and TRBJ2-5, with 7 nucleotides matching TRBD1. The V and J ends lost 7 bases and 2 bases, in that order; junction bases with no gene match: 4. This CDR3 contains 13 residues. Per germline, CDR1 SEHNR and CDR2 FQNEAQ (reference sequence).

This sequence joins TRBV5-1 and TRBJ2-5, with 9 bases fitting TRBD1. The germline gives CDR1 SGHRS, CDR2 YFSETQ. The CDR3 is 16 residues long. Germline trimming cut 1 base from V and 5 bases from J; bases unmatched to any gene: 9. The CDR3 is CASSLFYRGREETQYF. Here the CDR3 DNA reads TGCGCCAGCAGCTTGTTTTACAGGGGGCGCGAGGAGACCCAGTACTTC.